One and the same sample provided the 7 T cell receptor beta chains below, sequenced in a study of cytomegalovirus exposure and HLA in healthy donors. Repertoires were generated with immunoSEQ multiplex PCR, while TCRdb's copy carries only in-frame clones and drops some. The sample contains some 240,000 clones, around 86% of which appear only once. The sequenced sample consisted of PBMCs. The receptors here all came from a woman in her 30s in good health and CMV-seropositive.

This clone was seen a handful of times. The V and J genes are TRBV5-6 and TRBJ2-7; possible D gene TRBD1, 6 bases. The CDR3 sequence is 12 residues long. Germline V gene lookup returns CDR1 SGHDT and CDR2 YYEEEE. Trimming took off 1 base at V and 4 bases at J, with 6 bases between the two ends. CDR3 region: CASSLQGYEQYF. The CDR3 nucleotides read TGTGCCAGCAGCTTGCAGGGGTACGAGCAGTACTTC.

V gene TRBV11-2 combines with J gene TRBJ2-1; 7 positions match TRBD2. Germline-derived CDR1 and CDR2 are SGHAT and FQNNGV. With 0 bases clipped from V and 0 bases from J, the junction kept 5 bases outside the gene matches. The CDR3 contains 17 residues. The CDR3 bases are TGTGCCAGCAGCTTAGATTTGGGCGGGAGCTCCTACAATGAGCAGTTCTTC. Protein sequence: CASSLDLGGSSYNEQFF.

This sequence joins TRBV6-4 and TRBJ2-1; 9 bases are a match to TRBD2. Germline CDR1 and CDR2: MRHNA and SNTAGT. The V and J ends lost 2 bases and 6 bases, in that order; junction bases with no gene match: 2. This CDR3 has 14 amino acids. The CDR3 here is CASSDAGGVNEQFF. The CDR3 DNA follows: TGTGCCAGCAGTGACGCGGGAGGGGTCAATGAGCAGTTCTTC.

The gene calls are TRBV10-2 and TRBJ2-7, with TRBD1 identical over 8 bases. Trimming took 6 bases from V and 12 from J; bases not matched to a gene: 13. This CDR3 region has 13 residues. Germline V lookup: CDR1 WSHSY, CDR2 SAAADI. CDR3 amino acids: CASSQEQGGRGYF. The CDR3 coding sequence is TGCGCCAGCAGCCAGGAACAGGGGGGTAGGGGGTACTTC.

Comments on this clone: This specimen includes other DNA sequences encoding the same CDR3. The genes are TRBV6-5 and TRBJ1-1; D is unresolved. The CDR3 totals 11 residues. V dropped 6 bases and J dropped 2 bases, with 4 bases sitting between them. Germline V gene lookup returns CDR1 MNHEY and CDR2 SVGAGI. The CDR3 sequence is CASRRNTEAFF. As DNA, the CDR3 is TGTGCCAGCAGGAGAAACACTGAAGCTTTCTTT.

CDR3 nucleotides: TGCGCCAGCAGCTTGGCAGGGTATAGCAATCAGCCCCAGCATTTT. Translation: CASSLAGYSNQPQHF. The rearrangement uses TRBV5-1 and TRBJ1-5; D might be TRBD1 (5 bases). Per germline, CDR1 SGHRS and CDR2 YFSETQ. V lost 0 bases to trimming and J lost 0 bases, with 7 bases between them. The CDR3 is 15 residues long.

The chain employs TRBV28 and TRBJ2-5; 7 bases line up with TRBD2. Trimming took 6 bases from V and 5 from J; bases not matched to a gene: 18. The CDR3 runs 17 residues. Germline-derived CDR1 and CDR2 are MDHEN and SYDVKM. Here the CDR3 reads CASSLTGLGALLETQYF. In nucleotides, the CDR3 is TGTGCCAGCAGCTTAACAGGACTAGGGGCCTTATTGGAGACCCAGTACTTC.